Listed here is a single TCR beta chain. Assay: immunoSEQ multiplex PCR; the TCRdb copy retains only in-frame clones and omits some. The sample carries fewer than 60,000 clones, about 88% recorded once. Time point meaning: after dendritic cell vaccination, including at tumor progression/relapse. Losses at the gene ends were 6 bases for V and 3 bases for J; bases not matched to a gene: 7. Looked up from germline, CDR1 is KGHSH and CDR2 is LQKENI. This CDR3 contains 15 residues. The data stem from a study of glioma-infiltrating T cells after dendritic cell vaccination. This TCR derives from a human donor with glioblastoma. This chain uses TRBV18 with TRBJ1-5, with 8 nucleotides matching TRBD1. This specimen consisted of blood, obtained after dendritic cell vaccination. Here the CDR3 DNA reads TGTGCCAGCTCTGAGCAGGGGGCCAACAATCAGCCCCAGCATTTT. This codes for CASSEQGANNQPQHF.